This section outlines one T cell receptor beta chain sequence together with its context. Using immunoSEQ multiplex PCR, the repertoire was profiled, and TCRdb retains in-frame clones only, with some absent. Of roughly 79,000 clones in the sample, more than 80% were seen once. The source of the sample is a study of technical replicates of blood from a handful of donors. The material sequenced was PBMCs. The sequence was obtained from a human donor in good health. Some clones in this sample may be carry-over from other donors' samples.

DNA for the CDR3: TGTGCCAGCAGTGACTCGCCGGAGGACGGAGTAGGTGGCTACACCTTC. Protein sequence: CASSDSPEDGVGGYTF. J is TRBJ1-2 and V is TRBV6-4; D ambiguous. V was pared by 0 bases and J by 7 bases, with 18 bases between. The CDR3 is 16 amino acids. Germline-derived CDR1 and CDR2 are MRHNA and SNTAGT.